The entry that follows covers one T cell receptor (beta chain) sequence. With 7 bases removed from V and 4 bases from J, the gap between germline ends came to 8 bases. Looked up from germline, CDR1 is SQVTM and CDR2 is ANQGSEA. CDR3 length: 11 amino acids. This specimen belongs to a study of T cell responses to AZD1222 COVID-19 vaccine. Repertoires were generated with immunoSEQ multiplex PCR, while TCRdb's copy carries only in-frame clones and drops some. Of about 150,000 clones detected, 88% appear once; the ten largest clones hold approximately 2.3%. This rearrangement joins TRBV29-1 to TRBJ2-1; D is undetermined. The sample in question was peripheral blood, obtained on day 0 of AZD1222 vaccination. This receptor was taken from an adult in good health. CDR3 region: CSGKTYNEQFF. Written as DNA, the CDR3 is TGCAGCGGCAAGACGTACAATGAGCAGTTCTTC.